This is a list of T cell receptor beta chains from one sample in a study of blood T cell repertoires in COVID-19. Clones were read by immunoSEQ multiplex PCR, and TCRdb kept only the in-frame ones, dropping some. The data hold 200,000 to 300,000 clones, with more than 85% observed a single time. The sample was PBMCs or T cells enriched from blood (not recorded which). Receptor source: a woman in her twenties or thirties who had recovered from COVID-19. Each CDR3 is given with its conserved first and last residue. D genes are given only for firm matches. The size field is filled for only some rows; it gives once, few, many or a size class.

len	j_gene	v_gene	d_gene	abundance	CDR3aa	CDR3nt
13	TRBJ2-7	TRBV6-5	NA	NA	CASKGGVSYEQYF	TGTGCCAGCAAGGGCGGGGTCTCCTACGAGCAGTACTTC
16	TRBJ2-2	TRBV9	NA	NA	CASSVAAGRGAGELFF	TGTGCCAGCAGCGTAGCGGCAGGGCGAGGAGCTGGGGAGCTGTTTTTT
15	TRBJ1-5	TRBV7-2	TRBD1	NA	CASSLQGQGPQPQHF	TGTGCCAGCAGCTTACAGGGACAGGGGCCTCAGCCCCAGCATTTT
15	TRBJ1-1	TRBV7-9	TRBD1	NA	CASSLSAGGHTEAFF	TGTGCCAGCAGCTTATCGGCAGGGGGACACACTGAAGCTTTCTTT
14	TRBJ1-1	TRBV7-9	NA	NA	CASSPREFDTEAFF	TGTGCCAGCAGCCCTCGGGAGTTTGACACTGAAGCTTTCTTT
14	TRBJ1-5	TRBV28	NA	NA	CASRTPGEGQPQHF	TGTGCCAGCAGAACCCCAGGGGAGGGGCAGCCCCAGCATTTT
14	TRBJ1-4	TRBV30	NA	NA	CAWADRGGDEKLFF	TGTGCCTGGGCAGACAGAGGGGGAGATGAAAAACTGTTTTTT
17	TRBJ2-3	TRBV6-2/TRBV6-3	TRBD2	NA	CASSYWTSARFTDTQYF	TGTGCCAGCAGTTACTGGACTAGCGCTCGATTCACAGATACGCAGTATTTT
15	TRBJ1-1	TRBV6-6	NA	NA	CASTPDRHPGTEAFF	TGTGCCAGCACCCCCGACAGGCACCCTGGCACTGAAGCTTTCTTT
15	TRBJ1-4	TRBV27	TRBD1	NA	CASSSTGVRNEKLFF	TGTGCCAGCAGTTCGACAGGGGTTAGGAATGAAAAACTGTTTTTT
15	TRBJ2-3	TRBV27	NA	NA	CASSFILAPSETQYF	TGTGCCAGCAGTTTTATTCTAGCGCCCTCAGAAACGCAGTATTTT
16	TRBJ1-3	TRBV4-1	NA	NA	CASSVGFRETGNTIYF	TGCGCCAGCAGTGTGGGCTTTCGAGAGACTGGAAACACCATATATTTT
15	TRBJ2-7	TRBV27	NA	NA	CASSFNGGRIYEQYF	TGTGCCAGCAGTTTCAATGGGGGGAGGATCTACGAGCAGTACTTC
15	TRBJ2-1	TRBV11-2	TRBD2	NA	CASSASGSSYNEQFF	TGTGCCAGCAGCGCTAGCGGGAGCTCCTACAATGAGCAGTTCTTC
15	TRBJ1-2	TRBV27	NA	NA	CASSPGTKANYGYTF	TGTGCCAGCAGTCCCGGGACAAAGGCTAACTATGGCTACACCTTC
21	TRBJ1-2	TRBV19	TRBD1	NA	CASVLRPALRQGAEGSYGYTF	TGTGCCAGTGTGCTCCGCCCGGCCTTAAGACAGGGGGCAGAAGGCTCCTATGGCTACACCTTC
13	TRBJ1-2	TRBV29-1	TRBD1	once	CSAGTGFNYGYTF	TGCAGCGCCGGGACAGGATTTAACTATGGCTACACCTTC
17	TRBJ1-6	TRBV5-1	TRBD1	NA	CASSLVLAGGSNSPLHF	TGCGCCAGCAGCTTGGTTCTTGCAGGGGGCAGTAATTCACCCCTCCACTTT
15	TRBJ1-5	TRBV29-1	TRBD1	NA	CSVAVTGGQDQPQHF	TGCAGCGTTGCCGTGACAGGGGGCCAGGATCAGCCCCAGCATTTT
15	TRBJ2-7	TRBV6-5	TRBD2	NA	CASRVMAGGPKEQYF	TGTGCCAGCAGGGTAATGGCGGGAGGGCCAAAGGAGCAGTACTTC
16	TRBJ2-3	TRBV9	TRBD1	NA	CASTRRTGGSGDTQYF	TGTGCCAGCACCCGCCGGACAGGGGGGTCGGGAGATACGCAGTATTTT
13	TRBJ1-1	TRBV24-1	NA	NA	CATSDLGGKKAFF	TGTGCCACCAGTGATTTGGGGGGGAAAAAAGCTTTCTTT
15	TRBJ2-2	TRBV6-2/TRBV6-3	NA	NA	CASSTLRLNTGELFF	TGTGCCAGCAGCACTCTCCGATTGAACACCGGGGAGCTGTTTTTT
15	TRBJ2-3	TRBV7-3	TRBD1	NA	CASSSDRDSPDTQYF	TGTGCCAGCAGCTCAGACAGGGATAGCCCAGATACGCAGTATTTT
17	TRBJ2-3	TRBV19	TRBD2	once	CASSIGSSGRGTDTQYF	TGTGCCAGTAGTATAGGGAGTAGCGGGAGGGGCACAGATACGCAGTATTTT
17	TRBJ1-1	TRBV5-5	NA	NA	CASSLVEGGGMNTEAFF	TGTGCCAGCAGCTTGGTCGAGGGCGGGGGGATGAACACTGAAGCTTTCTTT
15	TRBJ2-7	TRBV6-2/TRBV6-3	TRBD1	NA	CASSIFGQGSYEQYF	TGTGCCAGCAGCATATTCGGACAGGGCTCCTACGAGCAGTACTTC
11	TRBJ1-1	TRBV20-1	NA	NA	CSASPSTEAFF	TGCAGTGCTAGCCCTAGCACTGAAGCTTTCTTT
14	TRBJ1-1	TRBV28	NA	NA	CASSSDSRNTEAFF	TGTGCCAGCAGTTCGGACAGTAGAAACACTGAAGCTTTCTTT
16	TRBJ1-1	TRBV9	NA	NA	CASSVDPQGTNTEAFF	TGTGCCAGCAGCGTAGACCCCCAGGGGACGAACACTGAAGCTTTCTTT
15	TRBJ1-2	TRBV9	TRBD1	NA	CASSVGPTGGYGYTF	TGTGCCAGCAGCGTAGGACCGACAGGGGGGTATGGCTACACCTTC
14	TRBJ2-7	TRBV28	TRBD1	few	CASSSGQGGFEQYF	TGTGCCAGCAGTTCCGGACAGGGCGGGTTCGAGCAGTACTTC
11	TRBJ2-7	TRBV28	NA	NA	CASSHSYEQYF	TGTGCCAGCAGCCACTCCTACGAGCAGTACTTC